This paragraph covers one T cell receptor (beta chain) sequence. Authors' data handling: Reference gene primer amplification in the assay estimated nucleated cell counts. Only in-frame clones appear in the TCRdb table, and some are missing; sequencing was by immunoSEQ multiplex PCR. For V, J and clone size, that table is used; D and trimming come from the DNA. The sample lists tens of thousands of clones, about 85% occurring once. V was pared by 2 bases and J by 9 bases, with 7 bases of the junction left unmatched. Germline V gene sequence: CDR1 MNHEY, CDR2 SMNVEV (reference sequence). This CDR3 has 15 amino acids. This sample is drawn from a study of blood T cell repertoires in COVID-19. Study as a whole: Samples representing acute and convalescent COVID-19 were sourced from the United States, Italy and Spain.

Material for sequencing was peripheral blood. The TCR comes from a human donor in a cohort sampled during active COVID-19. The chain joins TRBV27 to TRBJ2-1; 10 bases are shared with TRBD2. CDR3 sequence (DNA): TGTGCCAGCAGTTTAAGCGGGAGGGCCCCCGGTGAGCAGTTCTTC. This codes for CASSLSGRAPGEQFF.